These 8 T cell receptor beta chains were sequenced from one sample in a study of cytomegalovirus exposure and HLA in healthy donors. Both 60 Vbeta primers and 13 Jbeta primers went into the PCR. The repertoire was sequenced with immunoSEQ multiplex PCR; TCRdb's copy has only in-frame clones and lacks some. The data show about 170,000 clones, with around 77% seen just once and over 3% held by the top ten. Sample: PBMCs. These receptors came from a female donor in good health and CMV-seronegative.

The V and J genes are TRBV5-4 and TRBJ2-7; 9 bases are shared with TRBD1. The CDR3 loop spans 16 amino acids. The germline CDR1 and CDR2 sequences are SGHNT and YYREEE (reference sequence). After removal of 4 bases from V and 4 bases from J, the junction contained 12 bases not matched to a gene. The CDR3 loop is CASSPPPTGGVYEQYF. The CDR3 nucleotides read TGTGCCAGCAGCCCGCCTCCCACAGGGGGCGTATACGAGCAGTACTTC.

This chain joins TRBV19 and TRBJ2-2; 8 nucleotides align to TRBD2. The J segment lost 2 bases and the V segment lost 8 bases, leaving 7 bases of the junction unmatched. The CDR3 totals 15 residues. Germline lookup yields CDR1 LNHDA and CDR2 SQIVND (reference sequence). The CDR3 DNA sequence: TGTGCCAGTTACAGCGGGAGAGGTAACACCGGGGAGCTGTTTTTT. Translation gives CASYSGRGNTGELFF.

For this clone: The same CDR3 can be traced to other DNA sequences in this sample. The CDR3 is CASSRTGGYEQYF. For the CDR3, the DNA is TGTGCCAGCAGCCGGACAGGGGGATACGAGCAGTACTTC. The rearrangement links TRBV27 to TRBJ2-7; 10 nucleotides line up with TRBD1. The CDR3 totals 13 residues. Germline-derived CDR1 and CDR2 are MNHEY and SMNVEV (reference sequence). The V gene end was trimmed by 6 bases and the J gene end by 4 bases; junction bases not matched to a gene: 3.

This chain joins TRBV10-1 and TRBJ2-6; D gene ambiguous. V shed 4 bases and J shed 2 bases, with 6 bases lying between them. CDR3 length: 14 residues. Germline CDR1 WNHNN, CDR2 SYGVQD (reference sequence). For the CDR3, the DNA is TGCGCCAGCAGTGGAGGTACTGGGGCCAACGTCCTGACTTTC. Translating gives CASSGGTGANVLTF.

This sequence joins TRBV28 and TRBJ2-7; tentative D call: TRBD2 (6 bases). Germline CDR1 MDHEN, CDR2 SYDVKM. V shed 2 bases and J shed 4 bases, with 12 bases lying between them. The CDR3 consists of 14 residues. The CDR3 spells CASSLGGEEYEQYF. The CDR3 bases are TGTGCCAGCAGTTTAGGAGGGGAGGAATACGAGCAGTACTTC.

V is TRBV5-4 and J is TRBJ1-2; 8 bases agree with TRBD1. The CDR3 is made up of 14 amino acids. The ends lost 4 bases at V and 4 bases at J; junction bases unmatched: 6. Per the germline V gene, CDR1 is SGHNT and CDR2 is YYREEE (reference sequence). The CDR3 coding sequence is TGTGCCAGCAGCCTTAGACAGGGGTCCTATGGCTACACCTTC. Its translation is CASSLRQGSYGYTF.

The V call is TRBV19, the J call TRBJ2-3; the match to TRBD2 covers 15 bases. The V segment lost 5 bases and the J segment 4 bases; nucleotides outside the gene matches: 7. The germline gives CDR1 LNHDA, CDR2 SQIVND (reference sequence). The CDR3 runs to 17 residues. The CDR3 DNA is TGTGCCAGTAGTGCCATTGGACTAGCGGGAGGGCCAGATACGCAGTATTTT. Its protein product is CASSAIGLAGGPDTQYF. Looking up the rest from reference TRBV19 and TRBJ2-3 gives the full variable domain: DGGITQSPKYLFRKEGQNVTLSCEQNLNHDAMYWYRQDPGQGLRLIYYSQIVNDFQKGDIAEGYSVSREKKESFPLTVTSAQKNPTAFYLCASSAIGLAGGPDTQYFGPGTRLTVL.

The gene calls are TRBV7-8 and TRBJ1-1; the D gene is possibly TRBD1 (5 bases). Between the trimmed V and J ends, which lost 5 bases and 1 base, there was a span of 8 bases. Per germline, CDR1 SGHVS and CDR2 FQNEAQ. The CDR3 covers 13 residues. The CDR3 protein is CASSIDRNTEAFF. The CDR3 DNA sequence: TGTGCCAGCAGCATCGACAGGAACACTGAAGCTTTCTTT. The variable domain in full, completed from reference TRBV7-8 and TRBJ1-1, reads GAGVSQSPRYKVAKRGQDVALRCDPISGHVSLFWYQQALGQGPEFLTYFQNEAQLDKSGLPSDRFFAERPEGSVSTLKIQRTQQEDSAVYLCASSIDRNTEAFFGQGTRLTVV.